This T cell receptor beta chain was obtained from a study of blood T cells in healthy people across ages. The wider study: About one barcoded TCR beta cDNA was captured per two T cells.

Findings and limits, study-wide: Among long-lived donors, naive CD4+ cells were more numerous and diversity higher than in aged donors.

On this clonotype itself: Its antigen is unidentified. This clone may be a read error of a much larger clone one base away.

This CDR3 is built from 16 residues. Germline values: CDR1 SGHVS, CDR2 FQNEAQ. The draw of peripheral blood yielded ten milliliters from each donor. The use of a sample-barcoded 5' primer and a J-beta primer mix characterized a second PCR of roughly 6 to 11 cycles. TCRdb independently ran MiXCR on the 5' RACE reads; one entry per CDR3 protein. The sample shows 630,000 or so distinct CDR3 sequences, about 30% of them seen only once. The rearrangement links TRBV7-8 to TRBJ1-6; TRBD1 is a possible D gene (5 bases). This TCR came from a woman older than 75 in good health. Sequenced sample: blood. CDR3 in DNA: TGTCCCAGCAGCCCAAGCGGGACGGGCCGGGGGTCACCCCTCCACTTT. Its protein product is CPSSPSGTGRGSPLHF.